A selection of T cell receptor beta chains follows, all from one sample in a study of cytomegalovirus exposure and HLA in healthy donors. The repertoire was sequenced with immunoSEQ multiplex PCR; TCRdb's copy has only in-frame clones and lacks some. The sample lists approximately 190,000 clones; about 77% were seen once. The specimen sequenced was PBMCs. The receptor set was obtained from a woman aged 25 to 45 in good health and CMV-seropositive. The CDR3 runs from the conserved cysteine through the conserved F or W. The D gene is left open where the match is weak. Size values are once, few and many counts, or a class for expanded clones, and some rows have none.

d_gene	abundance	v_gene	j_gene	CDR3nt	CDR3aa
.	few	TRBV29-1	TRBJ1-1	TGCAGCGTTGAAGACCGTAGGGGTTTGGGTGCTTTCTTT	CSVEDRRGLGAFF
TRBD1	.	TRBV5-1	TRBJ2-7	TGCGCCAGCAGCTTGTGGACAGGGGCCTACGAGCAGTACTTC	CASSLWTGAYEQYF
.	.	TRBV10-2	TRBJ1-1	TGCGCCAGCAGTCGGGGTCCCACTGAAGCTTTCTTT	CASSRGPTEAFF
.	.	TRBV7-9	TRBJ1-6	TGTGCCAGCAAAAATGGGGACACAATCGGGTCACCCCTCCACTTT	CASKNGDTIGSPLHF
.	once	TRBV18	TRBJ2-5	TGTGCCAGCTCACCATTCACGGGGAGCCAAGAGACCCAGTACTTC	CASSPFTGSQETQYF
.	.	TRBV19	TRBJ2-1	TGTGCCAGTAGTTTCACTACATACAATGAGCAGTTCTTC	CASSFTTYNEQFF
.	.	TRBV28	TRBJ1-2	TGTGCCAGCAGTTCAGCGCGCTATGGCTACACCTTC	CASSSARYGYTF
TRBD1	.	TRBV30	TRBJ1-5	TGTGCCTGGGCAAGACAGGGGGCGATTCAGCCCCAGCATTTT	CAWARQGAIQPQHF
TRBD1	.	TRBV5-6	TRBJ1-2	TGTGCCAGCAGCTTGGTGACAGGGACTAACTATGGCTACACCTTC	CASSLVTGTNYGYTF
TRBD1	few	TRBV30	TRBJ2-7	TGTGCCTGGAGTGGGGACAGGGCGAACGAGCAGTACTTC	CAWSGDRANEQYF
TRBD1	.	TRBV7-2	TRBJ1-1	TGTGCCAGCCGCGGACAGGGAAAAGGTGGTGAAGCTTTCTTT	CASRGQGKGGEAFF
TRBD1	.	TRBV6-1	TRBJ1-5	TGTGCCAGCAGGGACAGGGTGGGCAATCAGCCCCAGCATTTT	CASRDRVGNQPQHF
.	few	TRBV29-1	TRBJ2-3	TGCAGCGTTGTAACAGATACGCAGTATTTT	CSVVTDTQYF
TRBD1	.	TRBV10-3	TRBJ1-2	TGTGCCATCAAGGGACAGCTCTATGGCTACACCTTC	CAIKGQLYGYTF
TRBD1	few	TRBV5-4	TRBJ2-7	TGTGCCAGCAGCGGCCGGGACAGGGGGAACGAGCAGTACTTC	CASSGRDRGNEQYF
.	once	TRBV7-9	TRBJ1-4	TGTGCCAGCAGCTTTAAAGGACAGAATGAAAAACTGTTTTTT	CASSFKGQNEKLFF
TRBD1	.	TRBV2	TRBJ1-2	TGTGCCACAACCGAGGGACAGGCCCACTATGGCTACACCTTC	CATTEGQAHYGYTF
TRBD2	.	TRBV7-8	TRBJ2-1	TGTGCCAGCAGCTTAATGGCGCCGGGACTAGCGAATGAGCAGTTCTTC	CASSLMAPGLANEQFF
TRBD2	.	TRBV5-1	TRBJ2-3	TGCGCCAGCAGCATGGCCGGGACTAGCAGCCCCACAGATACGCAGTATTTT	CASSMAGTSSPTDTQYF
TRBD2	.	TRBV11-2	TRBJ2-3	TGTGCCAGCAGTGTGGGCGGGAGTATAGATACGCAGTATTTT	CASSVGGSIDTQYF
TRBD1	.	TRBV5-6	TRBJ1-5	TGTGCCAGCAGCTTGAGGGTGACAGGGGGCAATCAGCCCCAGCATTTT	CASSLRVTGGNQPQHF
TRBD1	.	TRBV28	TRBJ2-5	TGTGCCAGCAGTTCTGGGACAGGGGGCAAGGAGACCCAGTACTTC	CASSSGTGGKETQYF
TRBD1	.	TRBV10-3	TRBJ2-5	TGTGCCATCAGGGACAGGGAAGAGACCCAGTACTTC	CAIRDREETQYF
TRBD1	.	TRBV7-2	TRBJ1-3	TGTGCCAGCAGCTTAGCAACAGGGGCTGGAAACACCATATATTTT	CASSLATGAGNTIYF
.	few	TRBV7-9	TRBJ2-6	TGTGCCAGCAGCTTCAATCCGAGTGGGGCCAACGTCCTGACTTTC	CASSFNPSGANVLTF
TRBD1	.	TRBV6-5	TRBJ1-5	TGTGCCAGCGGATGGGACAGGAGCAATCAGCCCCAGCATTTT	CASGWDRSNQPQHF
TRBD1	.	TRBV29-1	TRBJ1-2	TGCAGCGCCTTGGACAGGGATGGCTACACCTTC	CSALDRDGYTF
.	once	TRBV29-1	TRBJ2-6	TGCAGCGTTGAAGATAAGGGAAGCGGCTCTGGGGCCAACGTCCTGACTTTC	CSVEDKGSGSGANVLTF
.	.	TRBV7-8	TRBJ1-4	TGTGCCAGCAGCTTAGACAGGGCTAATGAAAAACTGTTTTTT	CASSLDRANEKLFF
.	.	TRBV9	TRBJ2-1	TGTGCCAGCAGCGGACCGGACAGTCTCAATGAGCAGTTCTTC	CASSGPDSLNEQFF
.	.	TRBV15	TRBJ2-5	TGTGCCACCAGCAGAAACAGTCAAGAGACCCAGTACTTC	CATSRNSQETQYF
TRBD2	.	TRBV19	TRBJ2-3	TGTGCCAGTAGTATAGGCCTAGCGGCTAGCACAGATACGCAGTATTTT	CASSIGLAASTDTQYF
TRBD2	.	TRBV4-2	TRBJ2-1	TGTGCCAGCAGCCTGCCCCGGAAGCGGGAGGATTTTAATGAGCAGTTCTTC	CASSLPRKREDFNEQFF
TRBD1	.	TRBV2	TRBJ1-1	TGTGCCAGCAGGGACAGGGGGCGCACCCCCGGAACTGAAGCTTTCTTT	CASRDRGRTPGTEAFF
.	.	TRBV27	TRBJ1-4	TGTGCCAGCAAACATTATGAAAAACTGTTTTTT	CASKHYEKLFF
TRBD1	.	TRBV25-1	TRBJ1-4	TGTGCCAGCAGTGAATTAGGGGCAGGGGGCGCGGAAAAACTGTTTTTT	CASSELGAGGAEKLFF
TRBD1	.	TRBV10-3	TRBJ1-2	TGTGCCATCACCCCCGGACAGGGGAGTAACTATGGCTACACCTTC	CAITPGQGSNYGYTF
.	.	TRBV9	TRBJ1-2	TGTGCCAGCAGCACTAGTGGACAGCCCTATGGCTACACCTTC	CASSTSGQPYGYTF
TRBD1	once	TRBV7-2	TRBJ2-2	TGTGCCAGCAAGCTAATCCAGGGGGCGCAAACCGGGGAGCTGTTTTTT	CASKLIQGAQTGELFF
TRBD2	.	TRBV15	TRBJ2-7	TGTGCCACCAGCGTTTCGGGACTACCCTCCTACGAGCAGTACTTC	CATSVSGLPSYEQYF
.	.	TRBV19	TRBJ1-5	TGTGCCAGTAGTATAGCCAGAAAAGGACTGGGCAATCAGCCCCAGCATTTT	CASSIARKGLGNQPQHF
TRBD1	.	TRBV5-1	TRBJ1-5	TGCGCCAGCAGCCCATTGGGACTTACAGGGGGAGGCCAGCCCCAGCATTTT	CASSPLGLTGGGQPQHF
.	once	TRBV6-1	TRBJ2-2	TGTGCCAGCAGTGAAGGTTCTCTAAAGTACGCCGGGGAGCTGTTTTTT	CASSEGSLKYAGELFF
.	.	TRBV29-1	TRBJ1-2	TGCAGCGTTGAGGGGGGAGGTGGCTACACCTTC	CSVEGGGGYTF